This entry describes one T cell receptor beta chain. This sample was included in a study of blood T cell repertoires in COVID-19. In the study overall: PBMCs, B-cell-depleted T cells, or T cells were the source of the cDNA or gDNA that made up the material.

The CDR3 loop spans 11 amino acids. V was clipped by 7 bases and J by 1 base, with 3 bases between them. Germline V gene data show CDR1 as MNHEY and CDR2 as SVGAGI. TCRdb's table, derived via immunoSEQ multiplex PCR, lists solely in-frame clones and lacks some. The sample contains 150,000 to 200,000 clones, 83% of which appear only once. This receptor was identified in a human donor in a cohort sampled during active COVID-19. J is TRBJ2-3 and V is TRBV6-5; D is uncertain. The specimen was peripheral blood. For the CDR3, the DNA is TGTGCCAGCACTCGCACAGATACGCAGTATTTT. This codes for CASTRTDTQYF.